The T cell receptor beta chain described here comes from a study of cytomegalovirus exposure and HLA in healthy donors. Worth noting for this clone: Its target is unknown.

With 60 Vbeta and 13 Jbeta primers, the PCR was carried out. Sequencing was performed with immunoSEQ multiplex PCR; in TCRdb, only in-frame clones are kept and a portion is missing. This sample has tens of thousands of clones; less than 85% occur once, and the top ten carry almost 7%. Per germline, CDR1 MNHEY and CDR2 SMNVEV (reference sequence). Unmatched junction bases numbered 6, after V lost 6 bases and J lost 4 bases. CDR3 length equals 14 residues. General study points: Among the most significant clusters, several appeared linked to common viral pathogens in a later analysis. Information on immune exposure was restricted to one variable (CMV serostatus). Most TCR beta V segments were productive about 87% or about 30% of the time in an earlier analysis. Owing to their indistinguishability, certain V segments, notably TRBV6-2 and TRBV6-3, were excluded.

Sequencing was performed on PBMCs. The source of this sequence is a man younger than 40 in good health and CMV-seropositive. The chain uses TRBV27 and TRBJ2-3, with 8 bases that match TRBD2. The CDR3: CASSPPGGPDTQYF. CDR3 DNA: TGTGCCAGCAGCCCCCCGGGGGGGCCAGATACGCAGTATTTT.